The 27 T cell receptor beta chains in this list originate from one sample, sequenced in a study of T cells after yellow fever vaccination. TCRdb independently ran MiXCR on the 5' RACE reads; one entry per CDR3 protein. The sample includes approximately 300,000 distinct CDR3 sequences, 6.8% of them seen just once. The sequences come from PBMCs, collected roughly seven weeks after the first yellow fever vaccination. The receptors originated from a man aged 18 to 29 who received the YFV17D yellow fever vaccine.

A few counts support this clonotype. This chain uses TRBV7-9 with TRBJ2-7; the D gene is possibly TRBD2 (6 bases). This CDR3 region has 14 residues. Germline V gene sequence: CDR1 SEHNR, CDR2 FQNEAQ (reference sequence). Deletions cut 1 base from V and 7 bases from J, with 14 bases between. The CDR3 region is CASSLGGVLGEQYV. DNA of the CDR3: TGTGCCAGCAGCTTAGGCGGGGTCCTGGGGGAGCAGTACGTC.

This clonotype occurred many times. The chain couples TRBV5-1 to TRBJ2-5; D not certain. Germline V CDR1 and CDR2: SGHRS, YFSETQ. This CDR3 contains 13 residues. V lost 2 bases to trimming and J lost 1 base, with 6 bases between them. The CDR3 DNA sequence: TGCGCCAGCAGCTTAATCAGCCAAGAGACCCAGTACTTC. Protein product: CASSLISQETQYF. Filled out from reference TRBV5-1 and TRBJ2-5, the complete variable domain reads KAGVTQTPRYLIKTRGQQVTLSCSPISGHRSVSWYQQTPGQGLQFLFEYFSETQRNKGNFPGRFSGRQFSNSRSEMNVSTLELGDSALYLCASSLISQETQYFGPGTRLLVL.

The chain recombines TRBV7-2 with TRBJ2-1; 7 bases fit TRBD2. Germline lookup yields CDR1 SGHTA and CDR2 FQGNSA. This CDR3 is 15 amino acids long. Trimming cost V 2 bases and J 9 bases; bases outside gene matches: 10. The CDR3 reads CTSSLSGVTAGEQFF. The CDR3 DNA reads as TGTACCAGCAGCTTAAGCGGGGTAACTGCTGGTGAGCAGTTCTTC.

This clonotype was seen repeatedly, ten times or more. The J gene is TRBJ1-1, the V gene TRBV5-1; D ambiguous. The V and J ends lost 3 bases and 0 bases respectively, with 9 bases between them. This CDR3 has 14 amino acids. Germline V gives CDR1 SGHRS, CDR2 YFSETQ. The DNA of the CDR3 is TGCGCCAGCAGCTCTACTCAGTTGAACACTGAAGCTTTCTTT. Its protein is CASSSTQLNTEAFF.

This clonotype came up many times. This chain uses TRBV5-1 with TRBJ2-5; weak D call: TRBD2 (6 bases). Trimming removed 4 bases at V and 0 bases at J, with 7 bases between. The CDR3 extends over 13 amino acids. CDR1 SGHRS and CDR2 YFSETQ come from the germline V gene. The CDR3 DNA reads TGCGCCAGCAGCGCGGGGTACCAAGAGACCCAGTACTTC. Protein sequence: CASSAGYQETQYF.

CDR3 DNA: TGTGCCAGCAGTCGTTTCCCGGGACAGGGTGATGAGCAGTTCTTC. Encoded protein: CASSRFPGQGDEQFF. This chain joins TRBV7-2 and TRBJ2-1, with TRBD1 identical over 9 bases. The V segment lost 6 bases and the J segment 8 bases; nucleotides outside the gene matches: 11. Per the germline V gene, CDR1 is SGHTA and CDR2 is FQGNSA. The CDR3 totals 15 residues.

A few counts support this clonotype. This chain uses TRBV20-1 with TRBJ2-3; weak D call: TRBD2 (5 bases). The CDR3 consists of 14 residues. Between the trimmed V and J ends, which lost 0 bases and 1 base, there was a span of 8 bases. Germline V gives CDR1 DFQATT, CDR2 SNEGSKA (reference sequence). DNA for the CDR3: TGCAGTGCTAGAGATGCGCGGGGCACAGATACGCAGTATTTT. It translates to CSARDARGTDTQYF.

This clonotype was seen only a few times. The chain uses TRBV5-4 and TRBJ2-7; 7 nucleotides align to TRBD1. The junction had 9 bases not matched to a gene; V was cut back by 3 bases and J by 6 bases. The CDR3 is made up of 14 amino acids. Germline loops: CDR1 SGHNT, CDR2 YYREEE (reference sequence). The CDR3 DNA reads TGTGCCAGCAGCTCTGATCCGGGACAGAGCGAGCAGTACTTC. Residues: CASSSDPGQSEQYF. Supplemented by reference TRBV5-4 and TRBJ2-7, the full variable domain reads ETGVTQSPTHLIKTRGQQVTLRCSSQSGHNTVSWYQQALGQGPQFIFQYYREEENGRGNFPPRFSGLQFPNYSSELNVNALELDDSALYLCASSSDPGQSEQYFGPGTRLTVT.

This clonotype was counted only a few times. The genes are TRBV5-1 and TRBJ2-1; TRBD1 or TRBD2 may be the D gene (5 bases each). Germline assignment: CDR1 SGHRS and CDR2 YFSETQ. V was cut by 2 bases and J by 8 bases, with 20 bases left in between. This CDR3 comprises 16 residues. The CDR3 spells CASSLPRDGWLDEQFF. The CDR3 nucleotides are TGCGCCAGCAGCTTACCTCGGGACGGATGGCTGGATGAGCAGTTCTTC.

This clonotype turned up a few times. The V and J genes are TRBV10-3 and TRBJ1-5; D is unclear. The CDR3 runs to 12 residues. V lost 6 bases to trimming and J lost 7 bases, with 10 bases between them. Per germline, CDR1 ENHRY and CDR2 SYGVKD. As DNA, the CDR3 is TGTGCCATCAGAGCGGACGGACAGCCCCAGCATTTT. Protein: CAIRADGQPQHF.

The chain employs TRBV15 and TRBJ1-5, with D unresolved. Per germline, CDR1 LNHNV and CDR2 YYDKDF (reference sequence). The CDR3 length is 16 residues. Trimming removed 0 bases from V and 2 bases from J, with 11 bases in between. CDR3 in amino acids: CATSREWGGGNQPQHF. CDR3 nucleotides: TGTGCCACCAGCAGAGAGTGGGGTGGGGGCAATCAGCCCCAGCATTTT.

The rearrangement links TRBV4-1 to TRBJ1-1; D unresolved. The CDR3 covers 13 residues. Germline V gene sequence: CDR1 MGHRA, CDR2 YSYEKL. V was trimmed by 0 bases and J by 6 bases, leaving 8 bases between them. CDR3 in DNA: TGCGCCAGCAGCCAAGAAGCCGGCGCTGAAGCTTTCTTT. Its translation: CASSQEAGAEAFF.

A few counts support this clonotype. The rearrangement joins TRBV20-1 to TRBJ2-5; 10 nucleotides line up with TRBD2. The CDR3 spans 14 residues. Germline CDR1 is DFQATT and CDR2 is SNEGSKA (reference sequence). After removal of 1 base from V and 4 bases from J, the junction contained 3 bases not matched to a gene. Written as DNA, the CDR3 is TGCAGTGCTAGAGCACTAGCGGGAATAGAGACCCAGTACTTC. The encoded protein is CSARALAGIETQYF.

This chain uses TRBV12-3 or TRBV12-4 with TRBJ2-3, with D possibly matching TRBD2 (6 bases). Trimming removed 5 bases at V and 2 bases at J, with 11 bases between. The CDR3 is 14 residues long. Here the CDR3 DNA reads TGTGCCAGCAGTCCACTAGCTCCCACAGATACGCAGTATTTT. Translated, it gives CASSPLAPTDTQYF.

The CDR3 loop reads CASSTDRAASYNEQFF. The CDR3 DNA reads TGTGCCAGCTCAACCGACAGGGCCGCGTCCTACAATGAGCAGTTCTTC. This chain joins TRBV18 and TRBJ2-1; 7 bases line up with TRBD1. Germline trimming cut 5 bases from V and 1 base from J; bases unmatched to any gene: 8. Per the germline V gene, CDR1 is KGHSH and CDR2 is LQKENI. CDR3 length equals 16 residues.

The rearrangement uses TRBV19 and TRBJ1-2, with 8 positions matching TRBD1. CDR3 length equals 16 residues. Germline lookup yields CDR1 LNHDA and CDR2 SQIVND (reference sequence). Trimming removed 7 bases from V and 5 bases from J; junction bases left unmatched: 15. CDR3 bases: TGTGCCAGTACCCCAATGGGGCAGGGGGCTTGGTATGGCTACACCTTC. Its protein is CASTPMGQGAWYGYTF.

The chain is built from TRBV3-1 and TRBJ1-6; 8 bases are a match to TRBD1. The germline gives CDR1 LGHDT, CDR2 YNNKEL (reference sequence). The CDR3 contains 16 residues. J lost 7 bases, V lost 4 bases, and 9 bases had no gene match. For the CDR3, the DNA is TGTGCCAGCAGCCGCTATGGGACAGGAGGGAATTCACCCCTCCACTTT. Its translation: CASSRYGTGGNSPLHF.

This clonotype was recorded a few times. This chain uses TRBV19 with TRBJ1-4; tentative D call: TRBD1 (5 bases). The V end was cut by 6 bases, the J end by 7 bases, with 15 bases between. Germline CDR1 LNHDA, CDR2 SQIVND (reference sequence). The CDR3 is made up of 14 amino acids. CDR3 DNA sequence: TGTGCCAGTAGGGAAAGGGGATCGGGTGAAAAACTGTTTTTT. Translated, it gives CASRERGSGEKLFF. Using reference TRBV19 and TRBJ1-4 for the parts outside the CDR3, the full variable domain is DGGITQSPKYLFRKEGQNVTLSCEQNLNHDAMYWYRQDPGQGLRLIYYSQIVNDFQKGDIAEGYSVSREKKESFPLTVTSAQKNPTAFYLCASRERGSGEKLFFGSGTQLSVL.

The chain recombines TRBV29-1 with TRBJ1-1, with TRBD1 as a possible D gene (6 bases). This CDR3 contains 13 residues. The V gene lost 3 bases and the J gene lost 5 bases, with 13 bases spanning the gap. Germline CDR1 reads SQVTM; CDR2 reads ANQGSEA. CDR3 region: CSVDEGVGTEAFF. The CDR3 DNA is TGCAGCGTTGATGAGGGGGTGGGTACTGAAGCTTTCTTT.

This rearrangement joins TRBV5-1 to TRBJ1-5; 7 nucleotides agree with TRBD1. Germline lookup yields CDR1 SGHRS and CDR2 YFSETQ. V was pared by 1 base and J by 6 bases, with 7 bases of the junction left unmatched. There are 15 residues in the CDR3. The CDR3 DNA reads as TGCGCCAGCAGCTTGATGGCAGGGGGAGGTCAGCCCCAGCATTTT. Translation: CASSLMAGGGQPQHF.

The CDR3 loop reads CASSWTTQETQYF. The CDR3 region has the DNA TGCGCCAGCAGCTGGACCACTCAAGAGACCCAGTACTTC. This chain joins TRBV5-1 and TRBJ2-5; D is undetermined. V was cut by 3 bases and J by 2 bases, with 8 bases left in between. The CDR3 consists of 13 residues. CDR1 and CDR2 (germline): SGHRS, YFSETQ.

The chain uses TRBV5-4 and TRBJ2-2, with no clear D. Germline CDR1 SGHNT, CDR2 YYREEE (reference sequence). This CDR3 spans 16 amino acids. V lost 0 bases and J lost 1, with 10 bases in between. DNA of the CDR3: TGTGCCAGCAGCTTGGATTACGCGGAGAACACCGGGGAGCTGTTTTTT. Amino acid sequence: CASSLDYAENTGELFF. The full variable domain, rest sourced from reference TRBV5-4 and TRBJ2-2, is ETGVTQSPTHLIKTRGQQVTLRCSSQSGHNTVSWYQQALGQGPQFIFQYYREEENGRGNFPPRFSGLQFPNYSSELNVNALELDDSALYLCASSLDYAENTGELFFGEGSRLTVL.

This clonotype was seen more than once but under ten times. Its ends do not fully match the called genes, so a read error is possible. The chain uses TRBV7-2 and TRBJ2-3, with 10 positions matching TRBD2. The CDR3 is 15 residues long. Germline values: CDR1 SGHTA, CDR2 FQGNSA. The CDR3 DNA sequence: TGTGCCAGCAGCTTAGCGGGGTTAGTAGCGGGGGGCCGGAATTTT. Its translation is CASSLAGLVAGGRNF.

Ten or more counts support this clonotype. V usage is TRBV11-3 and J usage is TRBJ2-1; D gene uncertain. CDR1 and CDR2 from the germline V gene are SGHNT and YENEEA. Between the trimmed V and J ends, which lost 1 base and 4 bases, there was a span of 2 bases. The CDR3 spans 12 residues. In DNA, the CDR3 is TGTGCCAGCAGCTTAGGGTACAATGAGCAGTTCTTC. Its protein product is CASSLGYNEQFF. Based on the CDR3 plus reference TRBV11-3 and TRBJ2-1, the full variable domain is EAGVVQSPRYKIIEKKQPVAFWCNPISGHNTLYWYLQNLGQGPELLIRYENEEAVDDSQLPKDRFSAERLKGVDSTLKIQPAELGDSAVYLCASSLGYNEQFFGPGTRLTVL.

The CDR3 coding sequence is TGTGCCAGCAGCTTAAACTTCCCGAACACCGGGGAGCTGTTTTTT. Translation: CASSLNFPNTGELFF. This chain connects TRBV7-3 to TRBJ2-2; no reliable D call. This CDR3 contains 15 residues. Trimming stripped 1 base from V and 0 bases from J, with 6 bases between. Germline CDR1 reads SGHTA; CDR2 reads FQGTGA.

This clonotype has a handful of counts. The CDR3 sequence: CASSYGGGYQETQYF. The CDR3 DNA reads as TGTGCCAGCAGTTATGGGGGCGGGTACCAAGAGACCCAGTACTTC. This chain uses TRBV6-5 with TRBJ2-5; D may be TRBD1 (6 bases). The germline V and J ends were trimmed by 3 bases and 0 bases, with 11 bases remaining between them. Germline V CDR1 and CDR2: MNHEY, SVGAGI. The CDR3 is made up of 15 amino acids.

The chain combines TRBV24-1 with TRBJ2-6, with D unclear. In germline, CDR1 is KGHDR, CDR2 SFDVKD. The V and J ends lost 2 bases and 2 bases respectively, with 6 bases between them. There are 15 residues in the CDR3. The CDR3 sequence is CATSDSRTGANVLTF. DNA for the CDR3: TGTGCCACCAGTGATTCCCGAACTGGGGCCAACGTCCTGACTTTC.